The clone carrying this TCR beta chain appeared many times. Specified time point: pre-sensitization, week 0. Treatment indicated: therapeutic diphenylcyclopropenone sensitization with weekly scalp DPC. Sequencing started from total RNA isolated from unfractionated whole blood. A single record per CDR3 protein comes from TCRdb applying MiXCR to the RACE reads. This sample has about 34,000 distinct CDR3 sequences, with 10% to 13% found just once. Germline loops: CDR1 KGHSH, CDR2 LQKENI. Trimming stripped 1 base from V and 6 bases from J, with 13 bases between. This CDR3 contains 15 residues. This record belongs to a study of human T cells and chemical hapten exposure.

The sample consisted of whole blood, taken in connection with sensitization to the hapten diphenylcyclopropenone (DPC). The V call is TRBV18, the J call TRBJ1-5; D unclear. The receptor comes from a man aged 45-65 years with alopecia areata. Some clones in this sample may be carry-over from other donors' samples. The CDR3 bases are TGTGCCAGCTCACCACAAGGCAACCGGGGTCAGCCCCAGCATTTT. The encoded protein is CASSPQGNRGQPQHF.